This record concerns one T cell receptor beta chain sequence. One end of the junction does not line up with germline, which may come from a read error. Assay used: immunoSEQ multiplex PCR; TCRdb lists only in-frame clones, some missing. This table holds some 120,000 clones, around four fifths found once. The data derive from a study of blood T cell repertoires in COVID-19. The germline gives CDR1 SSHAT, CDR2 FNYEAQ (reference sequence). This CDR3 is 15 amino acids long. The receptor was derived from a man older than 75 with acute or convalescent COVID-19. The J gene is TRBJ2-2, the V gene TRBV7-7, with 13 bases aligning to TRBD2. The sequenced material came from peripheral blood. This chain's CDR3 is CASSPGTSGVGELFF. The CDR3 region has the DNA TGTGCTAGCAGCCCCGGGACTAGCGGGGTGGGGGAGCTGTTTTTT.